These 31 T cell receptor beta chains were all obtained from the same sample, sequenced in a study of cytomegalovirus exposure and HLA in healthy donors. Both 60 Vbeta primers and 13 Jbeta primers went into the PCR. Some clones are missing from TCRdb's copy, which holds only in-frame ones; the method was immunoSEQ multiplex PCR. The top ten hold roughly 2.8% of the sample, which has around 190,000 clones, around 67% seen once. Material: PBMCs. The receptors shown here come from a woman aged 25 to 39 in good health and CMV-seropositive.

This chain joins TRBV19 and TRBJ2-3; 9 nucleotides align to TRBD2. The V gene's germline CDR1 is LNHDA and CDR2 SQIVND (reference sequence). The CDR3 has 16 residues. With V trimmed by 7 bases and J by 0 bases, 8 bases remained unmatched. CDR3 residues: CASNGLAGSSTDTQYF. DNA of the CDR3: TGTGCCAGTAATGGGCTAGCGGGGTCTAGCACAGATACGCAGTATTTT. The entire variable domain, with the rest obtained from reference TRBV19 and TRBJ2-3, is as follows: DGGITQSPKYLFRKEGQNVTLSCEQNLNHDAMYWYRQDPGQGLRLIYYSQIVNDFQKGDIAEGYSVSREKKESFPLTVTSAQKNPTAFYLCASNGLAGSSTDTQYFGPGTRLTVL.

The J gene is TRBJ2-3, the V gene TRBV11-2; TRBD2 matches at 9 bases. The length of the CDR3 is 18 residues. J was trimmed by 4 bases and V by 0 bases; bases with no gene match: 11. From germline, CDR1 is SGHAT and CDR2 FQNNGV. This chain's CDR3 is CASSLDLRLAGVADTQYF. CDR3 nucleotide sequence: TGTGCCAGCAGCTTAGATCTAAGGTTAGCGGGAGTGGCAGATACGCAGTATTTT.

The rearrangement joins TRBV6-1 to TRBJ1-1, with D unclear. This CDR3 comprises 13 residues. The germline gives CDR1 MNHNS, CDR2 SASEGT. The germline V and J ends were trimmed by 3 bases and 1 base, with 6 bases remaining between them. Written as DNA, the CDR3 is TGTGCCAGCAGTGAGGTGCGGAACACTGAAGCTTTCTTT. This gives the protein CASSEVRNTEAFF.

The genes are TRBV14 and TRBJ2-3; D ambiguous. This CDR3 is 12 amino acids long. The germline gives CDR1 SGHDN, CDR2 FVKESK. Trimming stripped 1 base from V and 3 bases from J, with 2 bases between. In DNA, the CDR3 is TGTGCCAGCAGCCAAGCAACAGATACGCAGTATTTT. Its protein is CASSQATDTQYF.

This chain connects TRBV27 to TRBJ1-5; D perhaps matches TRBD1 (6 bases). CDR1 and CDR2 (germline): MNHEY, SMNVEV (reference sequence). This CDR3 has 16 residues. V shed 5 bases and J shed 5 bases, with 19 bases lying between them. CDR3 sequence (DNA): TGTGCCAGCAGTCCGCTCCTCAGGGGATCGGATCAGCCCCAGCATTTT. Amino acids: CASSPLLRGSDQPQHF.

The V call is TRBV5-4, the J call TRBJ2-1, with TRBD2 identical over 8 bases. The CDR3 is 15 residues long. Germline CDR1 is SGHNT and CDR2 is YYREEE (reference sequence). V shed 4 bases and J 7 bases; nucleotides not matched to a gene: 10. The CDR3 loop reads CASSGAGRVQNEQFF. The CDR3 nucleotides read TGTGCCAGCAGCGGTGCCGGGAGGGTTCAAAATGAGCAGTTCTTC.

This clone was picked up a small number of times. The J gene is TRBJ1-2, the V gene TRBV6-1; 7 bases are shared with TRBD1. The CDR3 runs to 14 residues. The V gene end was trimmed by 7 bases and the J gene end by 0 bases; junction bases not matched to a gene: 5. CDR1 and CDR2 (germline): MNHNS, SASEGT. The CDR3 loop reads CASNRDRSNYGYTF. DNA of the CDR3: TGTGCCAGCAACCGGGACAGATCTAACTATGGCTACACCTTC.

In this sample, this clone turned up a few times. This sequence joins TRBV5-3 and TRBJ2-1, with 7 bases aligning to TRBD2. TRBV5-3 is placed among ORFs of uncertain function. This CDR3 is built from 17 residues. J was trimmed by 5 bases and V by 0 bases; bases with no gene match: 11. The CDR3: CARSLVLGEGLDNEQFF. CDR3 sequence (DNA): TGTGCCAGAAGCTTGGTACTAGGGGAGGGGCTTGACAATGAGCAGTTCTTC.

In this sample, this clone turned up a few times. CDR3 loop: CASKGVNEQYF. In DNA form, the CDR3 reads TGTGCCAGCAAAGGGGTTAACGAGCAGTACTTC. J is TRBJ2-7 and V is TRBV6-5, with D maybe TRBD1 (5 bases). Per germline, CDR1 MNHEY and CDR2 SVGAGI. This CDR3 has 11 residues. V lost 7 bases to trimming and J lost 5 bases, with 9 bases between them.

V is TRBV27 and J is TRBJ2-7; 8 nucleotides align to TRBD1. J gave up 0 bases and V 3 bases, and 4 bases lay outside the gene matches. The germline V gene has CDR1 MNHEY and CDR2 SMNVEV (reference sequence). CDR3 size: 15 residues. CDR3 protein: CASSLSGGPSYEQYF. The CDR3 nucleotides are TGTGCCAGCAGTTTGTCAGGGGGCCCCTCCTACGAGCAGTACTTC.

J is TRBJ2-5 and V is TRBV5-6; 9 bases fit TRBD2. Losses at the gene ends were 1 base for V and 3 bases for J; bases not matched to a gene: 4. This CDR3 comprises 15 residues. CDR1 and CDR2 (germline): SGHDT, YYEEEE. This CDR3 is CASSLLLAGKETQYF. The CDR3 nucleotides are TGTGCCAGCAGCTTGCTTCTAGCGGGAAAAGAGACCCAGTACTTC.

This clone was recorded only once. The rearrangement joins TRBV28 to TRBJ1-3; D call uncertain. This CDR3 spans 15 amino acids. The V gene's germline CDR1 is MDHEN and CDR2 SYDVKM. V was clipped by 8 bases and J by 1 base, with 15 bases between them. The CDR3 sequence is CASLPPPESGNTIYF. In DNA, the CDR3 is TGTGCCAGCCTCCCTCCCCCCGAGTCTGGAAACACCATATATTTT.

The DNA for the CDR3 is TGTGCCAGCAGCCACCCCGTGGGCAGGGTACCAACTAATGAAAAACTGTTTTTT. Translating gives CASSHPVGRVPTNEKLFF. This chain links TRBV11-2 with TRBJ1-4; D might be TRBD1 (5 bases). Trimming took 5 bases from V and 0 from J, leaving 19 bases between them. Germline values: CDR1 SGHAT, CDR2 FQNNGV. The CDR3 is 18 amino acids.

The rearrangement uses TRBV15 and TRBJ2-3; TRBD1 aligns across 9 bases. The CDR3 has 16 residues. Trimming cost V 0 bases and J 3 bases; bases outside gene matches: 4. The germline V gene encodes CDR1 LNHNV and CDR2 YYDKDF (reference sequence). The CDR3 loop reads CATSRDPGQGTDTQYF. Written as DNA, the CDR3 is TGTGCCACCAGCAGAGATCCGGGACAGGGAACAGATACGCAGTATTTT.

The chain links TRBV19 to TRBJ1-1, with D possibly matching TRBD1 (5 bases). V was shortened by 5 bases and J by 3 bases, with 13 bases between the two germline ends. Germline values: CDR1 LNHDA, CDR2 SQIVND (reference sequence). The CDR3 sequence is 14 residues long. The CDR3 region is CASSPQGRDTEAFF. DNA of the CDR3: TGTGCCAGTAGTCCGCAGGGAAGGGACACTGAAGCTTTCTTT.

The J gene is TRBJ2-7, the V gene TRBV5-4, with D maybe TRBD2 (5 bases). The germline V and J ends were trimmed by 9 bases and 5 bases, with 21 bases remaining between them. Germline assignment: CDR1 SGHNT and CDR2 YYREEE (reference sequence). The CDR3 length is 14 residues. CDR3 in DNA: TGTGCCACATCCCGACTCTTTGAGGAGGACGAGCAGTACTTC. Protein sequence: CATSRLFEEDEQYF.

This chain uses TRBV6-5 with TRBJ2-7, with 8 bases matching TRBD2. CDR3 length: 14 amino acids. J was trimmed by 2 bases and V by 6 bases; bases with no gene match: 6. The germline CDR1 and CDR2 sequences are MNHEY and SVGAGI. In DNA form, the CDR3 reads TGTGCCAGCAGGACCGGGGGGGGGCCCTACGAGCAGTACTTC. Translation: CASRTGGGPYEQYF.

The chain employs TRBV2 and TRBJ2-7; possible D gene TRBD2, 5 bases. Germline V gives CDR1 SNHLY, CDR2 FYNNEI. This CDR3 has 15 residues. V lost 4 bases to trimming and J lost 1 base, with 14 bases between them. The CDR3 DNA sequence: TGTGCCAGCAGTGGGGAGCGGATTTCTTCCTACGAGCAGTACTTC. Translation gives CASSGERISSYEQYF.

This clone was observed a handful of times. This rearrangement joins TRBV15 to TRBJ2-7, with 8 bases fitting TRBD1. The CDR3 spans 15 residues. The trim removed 1 base at V and 4 bases at J, leaving 6 bases unmatched. The germline V gene encodes CDR1 LNHNV and CDR2 YYDKDF (reference sequence). CDR3 sequence reads: CATSRGRTGQYEQYF. DNA of the CDR3: TGTGCCACCAGCAGAGGTAGGACAGGGCAGTACGAGCAGTACTTC.

This chain joins TRBV6-1 and TRBJ2-3; 7 bases fit TRBD1. This CDR3 has 15 amino acids. V was clipped by 5 bases and J by 2 bases; unmatched bases: 7. Germline V lookup: CDR1 MNHNS, CDR2 SASEGT. Here the CDR3 reads CASSSGTVNTDTQYF. The CDR3 coding sequence is TGTGCCAGCAGTTCAGGGACAGTAAACACAGATACGCAGTATTTT.

The genes are TRBV19 and TRBJ2-5; a possible D gene is TRBD2 (5 bases). The ends were cut back, 5 bases at V and 1 base at J, with 8 bases in the middle. The length of the CDR3 is 13 residues. Looked up from germline, CDR1 is LNHDA and CDR2 is SQIVND (reference sequence). In DNA, the CDR3 is TGTGCCAGTAGTGGCGGACTCCAAGAGACCCAGTACTTC. As protein: CASSGGLQETQYF.

The rearrangement joins TRBV5-1 to TRBJ1-2, with TRBD1 identical over 7 bases. The length of the CDR3 is 14 residues. From germline, CDR1 is SGHRS and CDR2 YFSETQ. J gave up 4 bases and V 0 bases, and 3 bases lay outside the gene matches. CDR3 sequence reads: CASSLEGGTYGYTF. In DNA form, the CDR3 reads TGCGCCAGCAGCTTGGAAGGGGGCACCTATGGCTACACCTTC.

On this clone itself: The junction differs from germline at one of its ends, possibly a read error. The chain is built from TRBV2 and TRBJ2-7, with D tentatively TRBD1 (5 bases). There are 11 residues in the CDR3. Germline values: CDR1 SNHLY, CDR2 FYNNEI. CDR3 amino acids: CASSERAGQMF. CDR3 sequence (DNA): TGTGCCAGCAGTGAAAGGGCAGGGCAAATGTTC.

This clone was seen a few times. The rearrangement uses TRBV28 and TRBJ1-3; D is perhaps TRBD1 (6 bases). The CDR3 has 17 residues. V was pared by 2 bases and J by 0 bases, with 14 bases between. CDR1 and CDR2 from the germline V gene are MDHEN and SYDVKM. The CDR3 loop reads CASSLTPGHLSGNTIYF. In nucleotides, the CDR3 is TGTGCCAGCAGTTTAACACCGGGACATCTCTCTGGAAACACCATATATTTT.

About this clone itself: Other DNA sequences within the sample encode an identical CDR3. The V and J genes are TRBV27 and TRBJ1-1, with 7 nucleotides matching TRBD1. In germline, CDR1 is MNHEY, CDR2 SMNVEV (reference sequence). CDR3 size: 13 residues. Trimming took 7 bases from V and 0 from J; bases not matched to a gene: 2. CDR3 DNA sequence: TGTGCCAGCACCACAGGGGTGAACACTGAAGCTTTCTTT. Encoded protein: CASTTGVNTEAFF.

In its sample, this clone was seen a few times. This chain joins TRBV28 and TRBJ1-1; a possible D gene is TRBD1 (5 bases). The V gene lost 6 bases and the J gene lost 4 bases, with 9 bases spanning the gap. Germline CDR1 MDHEN, CDR2 SYDVKM. The CDR3 loop spans 12 amino acids. For the CDR3, the DNA is TGTGCCAGCAGACCAACAGGCACTGAAGCTTTCTTT. Translation: CASRPTGTEAFF.

The J gene is TRBJ2-7, the V gene TRBV11-2, with 9 bases that match TRBD2. V lost 5 bases to trimming and J lost 5 bases; unmatched junction nucleotides: 19. The germline gives CDR1 SGHAT, CDR2 FQNNGV. The CDR3 has 18 amino acids. The CDR3 region is CASSPRLGGRANPHEQYF. CDR3 sequence (DNA): TGTGCCAGCAGCCCGCGACTTGGCGGGAGGGCCAATCCCCACGAGCAGTACTTC.

The gene calls are TRBV19 and TRBJ1-1, with D maybe TRBD1 (5 bases). Germline V gives CDR1 LNHDA, CDR2 SQIVND (reference sequence). This CDR3 region has 15 residues. Trimming pared 7 bases from V and 2 bases from J, leaving 17 bases between. The CDR3 is CASMGRGRLNTEAFF. Written as DNA, the CDR3 is TGTGCCAGTATGGGGAGGGGACGGCTTAACACTGAAGCTTTCTTT.

This clone has only a few counts. This chain joins TRBV27 and TRBJ2-4, with TRBD2 matching over 7 bases. The CDR3 extends over 16 amino acids. Germline loops: CDR1 MNHEY, CDR2 SMNVEV (reference sequence). With 3 bases clipped from V and 0 bases from J, the junction kept 5 bases outside the gene matches. The DNA of the CDR3 is TGTGCCAGCAGTTTGGTGGGGGGGATAGCCAAAAACATTCAGTACTTC. This translates into CASSLVGGIAKNIQYF.

The chain uses TRBV6-5 and TRBJ2-2; 9 nucleotides line up with TRBD1. The CDR3 is 15 residues long. CDR1 is MNHEY, CDR2 SVGAGI, per germline. With V trimmed by 7 bases and J by 7 bases, 10 bases remained unmatched. CDR3 bases: TGTGCCAGCACCACAGGGACAGGGAAGGGCGGGGAGCTGTTTTTT. Translation gives CASTTGTGKGGELFF.

This chain uses TRBV11-3 with TRBJ2-6; D uncertain. There are 15 residues in the CDR3. Per the germline V gene, CDR1 is SGHNT and CDR2 is YENEEA. V was clipped by 4 bases and J by 0 bases, with 7 bases between them. CDR3 DNA sequence: TGTGCCAGCAGCTCTACTGGCTCTGGGGCCAACGTCCTGACTTTC. Encoded protein: CASSSTGSGANVLTF.